The 20 T cell receptor beta chains below all came from one sample that was sequenced in a study of blood T cell repertoires in COVID-19. Data came from immunoSEQ multiplex PCR; TCRdb stores just in-frame clones and leaves some out. The sample lists approximately 250,000 clones; 88% were seen once. Material: peripheral blood. The receptor set was obtained from a woman aged 70-85 years with COVID-19, enrolled during active disease.

The gene calls are TRBV6-5 and TRBJ1-1; D ambiguous. Trimming pared 6 bases from V and 5 bases from J, leaving 10 bases between. Germline V gene data show CDR1 as MNHEY and CDR2 as SVGAGI. The CDR3 extends over 12 amino acids. This CDR3 reads CASRVIDTEAFF. For the CDR3, the DNA is TGTGCCAGCAGGGTCATAGATACTGAAGCTTTCTTT.

The chain recombines TRBV10-3 with TRBJ2-1, with 7 bases aligning to TRBD2. The CDR3 consists of 15 residues. V was pared by 6 bases and J by 3 bases, with 8 bases of the junction left unmatched. Looked up from germline, CDR1 is ENHRY and CDR2 is SYGVKD. CDR3 sequence reads: CAISPAGTNYNEQFF. DNA of the CDR3: TGTGCCATCAGCCCCGCCGGGACTAACTACAATGAGCAGTTCTTC.

This chain connects TRBV19 to TRBJ2-6; 8 bases are shared with TRBD1. This CDR3 is 17 amino acids long. The V and J ends lost 8 bases and 1 base, in that order; junction bases with no gene match: 10. CDR1 and CDR2 (germline): LNHDA, SQIVND (reference sequence). The CDR3 region has the DNA TGTGCCAGTGACCCGGGACAGGCTCCTTCTGGGGCCAACGTCCTGACTTTC. It specifies CASDPGQAPSGANVLTF.

This clone appeared a single time. The V and J genes are TRBV6-1 and TRBJ2-5; 9 bases line up with TRBD2. The CDR3 consists of 16 residues. V was pared by 4 bases and J by 5 bases, with 11 bases of the junction left unmatched. From germline, CDR1 is MNHNS and CDR2 SASEGT. In nucleotides, the CDR3 is TGTGCCAGCAGTGCGACTAGCGGTTCCCCCGGGGAGACCCAGTACTTC. This translates into CASSATSGSPGETQYF.

CDR3: CASSLGGLAGRIDTQYF. The CDR3 nucleotides read TGCGCCAGCAGCTTGGGGGGACTAGCGGGAAGAATAGATACGCAGTATTTT. J is TRBJ2-3 and V is TRBV5-1, with 13 bases aligning to TRBD2. J lost 5 bases, V lost 0 bases, and 6 bases had no gene match. CDR1 is SGHRS, CDR2 YFSETQ, per germline. The CDR3 runs 17 residues.

Only one count was recorded for this clone. V usage is TRBV27 and J usage is TRBJ2-6, with D possibly being TRBD1 (6 bases). The germline V and J ends were trimmed by 8 bases and 0 bases, with 17 bases remaining between them. The CDR3 runs 17 residues. Germline lookup yields CDR1 MNHEY and CDR2 SMNVEV (reference sequence). The CDR3 reads CASRARTGSSGANVLTF. CDR3 DNA: TGTGCCAGCCGGGCCCGTACAGGGAGCTCTGGGGCCAACGTCCTGACTTTC.

This chain joins TRBV6-4 and TRBJ1-6; D is uncertain. The CDR3 has 15 residues. V was shortened by 6 bases and J by 0 bases, with 9 bases between the two germline ends. Germline V gene lookup returns CDR1 MRHNA and CDR2 SNTAGT. CDR3 protein: CASRPVPSYNSPLHF. The CDR3 DNA sequence: TGTGCCAGCAGGCCAGTCCCCTCCTATAATTCACCCCTCCACTTT.

In DNA form, the CDR3 reads TGTGCCAGCAGTTACTCGGAGCAGGGTGGATATTCGAACACCGGGGAGCTGTTTTTT. Translated: CASSYSEQGGYSNTGELFF. This rearrangement joins TRBV6-2 or TRBV6-3 to TRBJ2-2; possible D gene TRBD1, 5 bases. This CDR3 is built from 19 residues. CDR1 and CDR2 (germline): MNHEY, SVGEGT. V dropped 0 bases and J dropped 0 bases, with 17 bases sitting between them.

The V and J genes are TRBV19 and TRBJ1-1; 10 bases match TRBD1. Germline V gives CDR1 LNHDA, CDR2 SQIVND (reference sequence). V dropped 5 bases and J dropped 3; count of bases not matched to a gene: 3. The CDR3 covers 14 residues. Here the CDR3 reads CASSRQGAYTEAFF. In DNA, the CDR3 is TGTGCCAGTAGTCGACAGGGGGCGTACACTGAAGCTTTCTTT.

J is TRBJ1-1 and V is TRBV7-9, with D uncertain. This CDR3 region has 12 residues. V was pared by 4 bases and J by 1 base, with 4 bases between. CDR1 and CDR2 (germline): SEHNR, FQNEAQ (reference sequence). CDR3 loop: CASSSRNTEAFF. The CDR3 bases are TGTGCCAGCAGCTCCCGGAACACTGAAGCTTTCTTT.

The chain links TRBV5-1 to TRBJ1-2, with TRBD1 as a possible D gene (5 bases). Germline V gene data show CDR1 as SGHRS and CDR2 as YFSETQ. V gave up 2 bases and J gave up 8 bases, with 13 bases separating them. This CDR3 has 13 amino acids. The CDR3 loop is CASSFFGGEGYTF. Here the CDR3 DNA reads TGCGCCAGCAGCTTTTTCGGAGGGGAGGGCTACACCTTC.

The chain links TRBV5-1 to TRBJ1-5, with D uncertain. V was clipped by 5 bases and J by 0 bases, with 6 bases between them. The CDR3 consists of 13 residues. The V gene's germline CDR1 is SGHRS and CDR2 YFSETQ. The DNA of the CDR3 is TGCGCCAGCAGGAGGGATAGCAATCAGCCCCAGCATTTT. Translating it yields CASRRDSNQPQHF.

The CDR3 region is CATSGIGGSYNEQFF. The DNA of the CDR3 is TGTGCCACCAGCGGGATTGGTGGGTCCTACAATGAGCAGTTCTTC. The chain employs TRBV24-1 and TRBJ2-1; D may be TRBD2 (5 bases). Trimming pared 7 bases from V and 1 base from J, leaving 13 bases between. Germline V CDR1 and CDR2: KGHDR, SFDVKD. The CDR3 is made up of 15 amino acids.

The V and J genes are TRBV6-2 or TRBV6-3 and TRBJ2-7; the D is unclear. Germline CDR1 MNHEY, CDR2 SVGEGT. This CDR3 has 13 residues. The V end lost 7 bases, the J end lost 0 bases, and 10 bases lay between the germline ends. The CDR3 spells CASTPSSSYEQYF. The CDR3 bases are TGTGCCAGCACCCCTAGTAGCTCCTACGAGCAGTACTTC.

In regard to this clone: Germline is not matched at one junction end, which may reflect a read error. V is TRBV6-5 and J is TRBJ2-7; 11 nucleotides agree with TRBD2. The CDR3 spans 16 residues. Germline-derived CDR1 and CDR2 are MNHEY and SVGAGI. The CDR3 sequence: CASRYSILAGGNEQYF. The CDR3, as DNA: TGTGCCAGCAGATACTCCATTTTAGCGGGAGGGAACGAGCAGTACTTC.

The CDR3 DNA reads TGTGCCAGCAGCCTCTTTGACACCTGCTCTGGAAACACCATATATTTT. This encodes CASSLFDTCSGNTIYF. The chain employs TRBV7-3 and TRBJ1-3; D call uncertain. The CDR3 runs 16 residues. Trimming shortened V by 5 bases and J by 0 bases, and 14 bases separated the two germline ends. Germline values: CDR1 SGHTA, CDR2 FQGTGA.

The genes are TRBV7-9 and TRBJ2-1; 7 positions agree with TRBD2. The germline V gene encodes CDR1 SEHNR and CDR2 FQNEAQ (reference sequence). The CDR3 contains 16 residues. Losses at the gene ends were 1 base for V and 4 bases for J; bases not matched to a gene: 7. In DNA, the CDR3 is TGTGCCAGCAGCTTAGTGAGGTCTAGCGGTTACAATGAGCAGTTCTTC. It translates to CASSLVRSSGYNEQFF.

The J gene is TRBJ2-7, the V gene TRBV19; D perhaps matches TRBD1 (5 bases). V lost 6 bases to trimming and J lost 2 bases, with 17 bases between them. The germline CDR1 and CDR2 sequences are LNHDA and SQIVND (reference sequence). This CDR3 has 15 residues. The chain's CDR3 is CASRKGRSGTYEQYF. CDR3 DNA sequence: TGTGCCAGTAGGAAGGGTCGTTCAGGGACCTACGAGCAGTACTTC.

The count of this clone is one. The CDR3 reads CATSDAFNEQFF. The DNA of the CDR3 is TGTGCCACCAGTGACGCGTTCAATGAGCAGTTCTTC. The chain carries TRBV24-1 and TRBJ2-1; no definite D call. Trimming stripped 4 bases from V and 6 bases from J, with 6 bases between. CDR3 length: 12 amino acids. Germline loops: CDR1 KGHDR, CDR2 SFDVKD.

Only one count was recorded for this clone. The chain combines TRBV7-3 with TRBJ1-6; TRBD1 might be the D (6 bases). The length of the CDR3 is 15 residues. V was cut by 1 base and J by 8 bases, with 12 bases left in between. Germline V gene sequence: CDR1 SGHTA, CDR2 FQGTGA. CDR3 nucleotide sequence: TGTGCCAGCAGCTTAATGGGGGCGGTCGATTCACCCCTCCACTTT. It encodes CASSLMGAVDSPLHF. Full variable domain (outside the CDR3, taken from reference TRBV7-3 and TRBJ1-6): GAGVSQTPSNKVTEKGKYVELRCDPISGHTALYWYRQSLGQGPEFLIYFQGTGAADDSGLPNDRFFAVRPEGSVSTLKIQRTERGDSAVYLCASSLMGAVDSPLHFGNGTRLTVT.